This T cell receptor beta chain appears in the sequencing data of a study of memory CD4+ T cells and cytomegalovirus serostatus. On the study more broadly: This sample comes from healthy Belgian adults, roughly nine CMV seropositive, approximately 24 seronegative. Study conclusions and caveats: Suggested: most of the CMV-linked TCR signature lies in CD4+ memory cells. CMV serostatus prediction reached median AUC around 0.95, or 0.9 with US-trained model.

Generated by immunoSEQ multiplex PCR, the TCRdb table keeps only in-frame clones and is missing some. The sample lists 50,000 to 60,000 clones; around 83% were seen once. V gave up 6 bases and J gave up 3 bases; unmatched junction bases: 6. The V gene's germline CDR1 is KGHSH and CDR2 LQKENI. CDR3 length: 14 residues. The sort gate was single viable CD3+CD4+CD8-CD45RO+ cells for memory CD4+ T cells. Positive selection with CD4 microbeads enriched total CD4+ T cells. Concerning this clone: Its antigen is as yet unknown.

V gene TRBV18 combines with J gene TRBJ2-7, with TRBD1 matching over 9 bases. Sequencing was carried out using memory CD4+ T cells from blood. The TCR comes from an adult in good health and CMV-seropositive. The CDR3 spells CASSPGTGHYEQYF. In nucleotides, the CDR3 is TGTGCCAGCTCGCCCGGGACAGGGCACTACGAGCAGTACTTC. Looking up the rest from reference TRBV18 and TRBJ2-7 gives the full variable domain: NAGVMQNPRHLVRRRGQEARLRCSPMKGHSHVYWYRQLPEEGLKFMVYLQKENIIDESGMPKERFSAEFPKEGPSILRIQQVVRGDSAAYFCASSPGTGHYEQYFGPGTRLTVT.